This TCR beta chain emerged from a study of T cells in tuberculosis. Study summary: In South Africa, adults with active tuberculosis were compared with IGRA-negative and latently infected IGRA-positive adolescents. Overall study findings and caveats: GMM-specific TCRs were nearer to active tuberculosis alpha repertoires, suggesting expansion.

Time point indicated: new active TB diagnosis, blood taken before or within 7 days of starting treatment. Confirmation came from sputum smear and/or culture positivity for M. tuberculosis. The germline CDR1 and CDR2 sequences are MNHEY and SMNVEV (reference sequence). Trimming removed 3 bases from V and 0 bases from J; junction bases left unmatched: 10. CDR3 length equals 17 residues. Clones were read by immunoSEQ multiplex PCR, and TCRdb kept only the in-frame ones, dropping some. The repertoire holds tens of thousands of clones, under 95% seen once, with approximately 6.8% in the top ten. On this clone itself: Its specificity is unknown.

The V call is TRBV27, the J call TRBJ1-2, with 7 bases that match TRBD1. The starting material was PBMCs, obtained at tuberculosis diagnosis. This TCR was recovered from an adult with tuberculosis. Some clones in this sample may be carry-over from other donors' samples. Here the CDR3 reads CASSFISGTEANYGYTF. As DNA, the CDR3 is TGTGCCAGCAGTTTTATCTCCGGGACAGAAGCTAACTATGGCTACACCTTC.